The 14 T cell receptor beta chains below come from one sample, sequenced in a study of OX40 agonist ivuxolimab in advanced cancers. Sequenced by immunoSEQ multiplex PCR; TCRdb stores in-frame clones only, minus some. This sample has tens of thousands of clones; 75% to 95% occur once, and the top ten carry 7.1%. The material sequenced was CD4+ or CD8+ T cells sorted from blood, taken in a trial of the OX40 agonist ivuxolimab. All receptors derive from an adult with an advanced solid tumor such as melanoma, head and neck, liver or kidney cancer.

CDR3 nucleotides: TGTGCCAGCAGCCCCCGGGTGATCGGGGAGCTGTTTTTT. Its translation is CASSPRVIGELFF. V and J are TRBV9 and TRBJ2-2; D uncertain. V was trimmed by 4 bases and J by 7 bases, leaving 11 bases between them. Germline V gives CDR1 SGDLS, CDR2 YYNGEE. The CDR3 covers 13 residues.

This clone was counted between two and nine times. The CDR3 nucleotides are TGCAGCGTCGAGGACGGTAACTATGGCTACACCTTC. Amino acids: CSVEDGNYGYTF. The rearrangement links TRBV29-1 to TRBJ1-2; D is undetermined. Germline CDR1 and CDR2: SQVTM and ANQGSEA. The CDR3 covers 12 residues. Trimming removed 6 bases from V and 1 base from J, with 9 bases in between.

The chain carries TRBV19 and TRBJ2-5, with 8 bases lining up with TRBD1. This CDR3 spans 15 amino acids. After removal of 1 base from V and 3 bases from J, the junction contained 4 bases not matched to a gene. Germline CDR1 and CDR2: LNHDA and SQIVND (reference sequence). CDR3 protein: CASSIVQGAEETQYF. DNA of the CDR3: TGTGCCAGTAGTATAGTCCAGGGGGCGGAAGAGACCCAGTACTTC. The full variable domain, with the rest looked up from reference TRBV19 and TRBJ2-5, is DGGITQSPKYLFRKEGQNVTLSCEQNLNHDAMYWYRQDPGQGLRLIYYSQIVNDFQKGDIAEGYSVSREKKESFPLTVTSAQKNPTAFYLCASSIVQGAEETQYFGPGTRLLVL.

V is TRBV19 and J is TRBJ1-5, with 11 bases lining up with TRBD1. CDR3 size: 17 residues. Germline assignment: CDR1 LNHDA and CDR2 SQIVND (reference sequence). J gave up 4 bases and V 3 bases, and 8 bases lay outside the gene matches. The DNA of the CDR3 is TGTGCCAGTAGTATTCAGCCGGGACAGGGGGTTAATCAGCCCCAGCATTTT. Residues: CASSIQPGQGVNQPQHF.

The J gene is TRBJ1-6, the V gene TRBV19; TRBD1 aligns across 8 bases. Germline lookup yields CDR1 LNHDA and CDR2 SQIVND (reference sequence). The CDR3 loop spans 13 amino acids. Trimming cost V 5 bases and J 10 bases; bases outside gene matches: 4. The CDR3 region is CASSQDRGSPLHF. The CDR3 coding sequence is TGTGCCAGTAGTCAAGACAGGGGATCACCCCTCCACTTT.

V and J are TRBV30 and TRBJ1-3, with D hard to call. The CDR3 has 12 amino acids. V lost 5 bases and J lost 3, with 8 bases in between. CDR1 and CDR2 from the germline V gene are GTSNPN and SVGIG (reference sequence). The CDR3 is CAWWQYGNTIYF. The DNA of the CDR3 is TGTGCCTGGTGGCAATATGGAAACACCATATATTTT. Full variable domain (rest looked up from reference TRBV30 and TRBJ1-3): SQTIHQWPATLVQPVGSPLSLECTVEGTSNPNLYWYRQAAGRGLQLLFYSVGIGQISSEVPQNLSASRPQDRQFILSSKKLLLSDSGFYLCAWWQYGNTIYFGEGSWLTVV.

The gene calls are TRBV5-1 and TRBJ1-4; D gene uncertain. V was trimmed by 0 bases and J by 3 bases, leaving 6 bases between them. The germline CDR1 and CDR2 sequences are SGHRS and YFSETQ. The CDR3 is 14 amino acids. The DNA for the CDR3 is TGCGCCAGCAGCTTGGGACAACCTAATGAAAAACTGTTTTTT. Translating it yields CASSLGQPNEKLFF.

The chain uses TRBV9 and TRBJ1-4, with unresolved D. Trimming cost V 0 bases and J 4 bases, with 7 bases left between them. This CDR3 is 14 amino acids long. The germline gives CDR1 SGDLS, CDR2 YYNGEE. The CDR3 protein is CASSVGANNEKLFF. The CDR3 DNA reads as TGTGCCAGCAGCGTAGGGGCTAATAATGAAAAACTGTTTTTT. The complete variable domain, with remaining parts taken from reference TRBV9 and TRBJ1-4, reads DSGVTQTPKHLITATGQRVTLRCSPRSGDLSVYWYQQSLDQGLQFLIQYYNGEERAKGNILERFSAQQFPDLHSELNLSSLELGDSALYFCASSVGANNEKLFFGSGTQLSVL.

The chain has TRBV7-9 and TRBJ2-7; D remains unclear. The germline gives CDR1 SEHNR, CDR2 FQNEAQ (reference sequence). V lost 1 base and J 0 bases, leaving 10 bases between the germline ends. CDR3 length equals 15 residues. The CDR3 nucleotides read TGTGCCAGCAGCTTAGACAGAAGGAGCTCCTACGAGCAGTACTTC. It is translated as CASSLDRRSSYEQYF.

The J gene is TRBJ2-4, the V gene TRBV11-2, with TRBD1 matching over 7 bases. V was clipped by 4 bases and J by 1 base; unmatched bases: 7. Germline CDR1 SGHAT, CDR2 FQNNGV. This CDR3 contains 16 residues. The CDR3 reads CASSSQGSVAKNIQYF. The CDR3 DNA reads as TGTGCCAGCAGCTCACAGGGGAGTGTGGCCAAAAACATTCAGTACTTC.

This sequence joins TRBV5-1 and TRBJ2-5, with no clear D. The germline V gene encodes CDR1 SGHRS and CDR2 YFSETQ. This CDR3 region has 15 residues. Trimming shortened V by 0 bases and J by 1 base, and 10 bases separated the two germline ends. The CDR3: CASSLAPGIQETQYF. The DNA for the CDR3 is TGCGCCAGCAGCTTGGCCCCAGGTATCCAAGAGACCCAGTACTTC.

The CDR3: CASSELMNTEAFF. CDR3 coding DNA: TGTGCCAGCAGTGAGTTGATGAACACTGAAGCTTTCTTT. The J gene is TRBJ1-1, the V gene TRBV2; D uncertain. V gave up 3 bases and J gave up 0 bases, with 5 bases separating them. There are 13 residues in the CDR3. CDR1 is SNHLY, CDR2 FYNNEI, per germline.

The chain links TRBV6-6 to TRBJ2-4, with TRBD1 identical over 7 bases. The CDR3 runs to 14 residues. V shed 6 bases and J 9 bases; nucleotides not matched to a gene: 11. Germline V CDR1 and CDR2: MNHNY, SVGAGI (reference sequence). In DNA form, the CDR3 reads TGTGCCAGCAGAGCCTCCGGGACAGTCATCATTCAGTACTTC. Residues: CASRASGTVIIQYF.

The chain joins TRBV27 to TRBJ2-2, with 8 bases aligning to TRBD2. Germline trimming cut 6 bases from V and 0 bases from J; bases unmatched to any gene: 12. This CDR3 spans 18 amino acids. Germline CDR1 MNHEY, CDR2 SMNVEV (reference sequence). CDR3 coding DNA: TGTGCCAGCAGCCATACCCTTAGCGGGATCGCGAACACCGGGGAGCTGTTTTTT. This translates into CASSHTLSGIANTGELFF.